These 32 T cell receptor beta chains originate from one sample sequenced in a study of blood T cell repertoires in COVID-19. Profiling relied on immunoSEQ multiplex PCR, and the TCRdb table lists in-frame clones only, not all of them. The sample contains some 80,000 clones, 86% of which appear only once. The sequenced material came from peripheral blood. The source is a woman aged 80 or over in a cohort sampled during active or convalescent COVID-19.

The CDR3: CASSPPGVPNYGYTF. The CDR3 coding sequence is TGTGCCAGCAGCCCACCGGGTGTACCAAACTATGGCTACACCTTC. The chain uses TRBV5-4 and TRBJ1-2; D not resolved. V was cut by 4 bases and J by 2 bases, with 15 bases left in between. Germline CDR1 and CDR2: SGHNT and YYREEE (reference sequence). The CDR3 length is 15 residues.

The J gene is TRBJ1-2, the V gene TRBV7-3; 7 nucleotides match TRBD1. In germline, CDR1 is SGHTA, CDR2 FQGTGA. The CDR3 length is 15 residues. Trimming at V came to 0 bases and at J to 4 bases, leaving 5 bases not matched to a gene. The CDR3 spells CASSLTAGGAYGYTF. The CDR3 DNA sequence: TGTGCCAGCAGCTTAACGGCAGGGGGTGCCTATGGCTACACCTTC.

The V and J genes are TRBV9 and TRBJ1-6; maybe TRBD1 (6 bases). Germline V lookup: CDR1 SGDLS, CDR2 YYNGEE. The CDR3 totals 13 residues. Trimming pared 2 bases from V and 8 bases from J, leaving 8 bases between. CDR3 loop: CASSVAGDSPLHF. CDR3 coding DNA: TGTGCCAGCAGCGTCGCAGGGGATTCACCCCTCCACTTT.

This rearrangement joins TRBV5-1 to TRBJ1-1; D possibly corresponds to TRBD1 (5 bases). The germline V and J ends were trimmed by 0 bases and 7 bases, with 16 bases remaining between them. This CDR3 is built from 15 residues. CDR1 SGHRS and CDR2 YFSETQ come from the germline V gene. CDR3 residues: CASSLARAGWGEAFF. The CDR3 nucleotides read TGCGCCAGCAGCTTGGCCCGGGCAGGGTGGGGTGAAGCTTTCTTT.

This sequence joins TRBV2 and TRBJ2-7, with TRBD2 identical over 7 bases. Germline values: CDR1 SNHLY, CDR2 FYNNEI. V trimming: 2 bases; J trimming: 6 bases; junction bases outside the gene matches: 10. CDR3 length: 15 residues. The CDR3 nucleotides read TGTGCCAGCAGTGAAATGGGGAGGGTAAATCCCGAGCAGTACTTC. Residues: CASSEMGRVNPEQYF.

The gene calls are TRBV5-3 and TRBJ2-7; unclear D gene. TRBV5-3 is known as an ORF, though its function is uncertain. The CDR3 runs to 18 residues. V was cut by 3 bases and J by 0 bases, with 22 bases left in between. The CDR3: CARSYPSSVVRSSYEQYV. The CDR3, as DNA: TGTGCCAGAAGCTATCCTTCATCCGTCGTGAGGAGCTCCTACGAGCAGTACGTC.

V and J are TRBV25-1 and TRBJ1-1; possible D gene TRBD1, 5 bases. In germline, CDR1 is MGHDK, CDR2 SYGVNS. The CDR3 is 15 residues long. Trimming removed 7 bases at V and 0 bases at J, with 15 bases between. The CDR3 spells CASTQTGVLNTEAFF. In DNA form, the CDR3 reads TGTGCCAGCACCCAAACGGGGGTCCTGAACACTGAAGCTTTCTTT.

The V gene is TRBV5-1, the J gene TRBJ1-2, with TRBD1 identical over 9 bases. V shed 0 bases and J 4 bases; nucleotides not matched to a gene: 4. Germline CDR1 reads SGHRS; CDR2 reads YFSETQ. This CDR3 is 15 amino acids long. This chain's CDR3 is CASSLATGGSYGYTF. In nucleotides, the CDR3 is TGCGCCAGCAGCTTGGCCACAGGGGGCAGCTATGGCTACACCTTC.

The chain links TRBV3-1 (or the pseudogene TRBV3-2) to TRBJ2-5; D gene ambiguous. The CDR3 totals 14 residues. Germline V gene data show CDR1 as LGHDT and CDR2 as YNNKEL (reference sequence). Trimming removed 4 bases from V and 9 bases from J, with 18 bases in between. CDR3 coding DNA: TGTGCCAGCAGCCCGGCGGCCGGATTCGTGTCCCAGTACTTC. It translates to CASSPAAGFVSQYF.

The genes are TRBV18 and TRBJ2-3, with TRBD1 matching over 9 bases. The V segment lost 2 bases and the J segment 0 bases; nucleotides outside the gene matches: 3. The V gene's germline CDR1 is KGHSH and CDR2 LQKENI. CDR3 length: 16 amino acids. The CDR3 coding sequence is TGTGCCAGCTCACCATATGGGACAGGGAGCACAGATACGCAGTATTTT. Amino acid sequence: CASSPYGTGSTDTQYF.

The chain joins TRBV5-6 to TRBJ1-1; maybe TRBD1 (6 bases). Germline CDR1 and CDR2: SGHDT and YYEEEE. V lost 0 bases and J 2 bases, leaving 11 bases between the germline ends. The CDR3 extends over 15 amino acids. The CDR3 region is CASSLVPGQNTEAFF. In nucleotides, the CDR3 is TGTGCCAGCAGCTTGGTCCCGGGACAAAACACTGAAGCTTTCTTT.

The chain combines TRBV6-5 with TRBJ1-3; D is undetermined. The germline V gene encodes CDR1 MNHEY and CDR2 SVGAGI. V was shortened by 6 bases and J by 0 bases, with 12 bases between the two germline ends. This CDR3 has 15 residues. CDR3 sequence (DNA): TGTGCCAGCAGCTACGCCCGTAGCTCTGGAAACACCATATATTTT. Protein sequence: CASSYARSSGNTIYF.

This clone was counted between two and nine times. The CDR3 DNA follows: TGTGCCAGCAGCGTAGGGTACGAGGGGACAGGGTATTCACCCCTCCACTTT. It specifies CASSVGYEGTGYSPLHF. The chain has TRBV9 and TRBJ1-6, with TRBD1 identical over 9 bases. There are 17 residues in the CDR3. Germline V gene lookup returns CDR1 SGDLS and CDR2 YYNGEE. Trimming cost V 0 bases and J 8 bases; bases outside gene matches: 9.

This sequence joins TRBV19 and TRBJ1-6, with a tentative D call TRBD1 (5 bases). With 9 bases removed from V and 5 bases from J, the gap between germline ends came to 17 bases. The germline gives CDR1 LNHDA, CDR2 SQIVND (reference sequence). This CDR3 region has 15 residues. The CDR3 nucleotides read TGTGCCAGCACGAATCAGGGCACACATAATTCACCCCTCCACTTT. Protein sequence: CASTNQGTHNSPLHF.

The CDR3 nucleotides read TGTGCCAGCAGTTTAACTCAGGGCTCCTACAATGAGCAGTTCTTC. Encoded protein: CASSLTQGSYNEQFF. The genes are TRBV28 and TRBJ2-1, with TRBD1 as a possible D gene (5 bases). CDR1 and CDR2 from the germline V gene are MDHEN and SYDVKM. Trimming took off 2 bases at V and 0 bases at J, with 8 bases between the two ends. The CDR3 is 15 amino acids.

The rearrangement links TRBV6-5 to TRBJ2-2; TRBD2 aligns across 12 bases. Germline CDR1 and CDR2: MNHEY and SVGAGI. This CDR3 spans 13 amino acids. Trimming cost V 10 bases and J 5 bases; bases outside gene matches: 2. The CDR3 bases are TGTGCCATCGGACTAGCGGGGACCGGGGAGCTGTTTTTT. Translated, it gives CAIGLAGTGELFF.

J is TRBJ1-2 and V is TRBV5-1; 7 positions agree with TRBD1. This CDR3 contains 14 residues. The V segment lost 4 bases and the J segment 4 bases; nucleotides outside the gene matches: 7. From germline, CDR1 is SGHRS and CDR2 YFSETQ. The CDR3 region has the DNA TGCGCCAGCAGCCCAGGACAGGAGGGCTATGGCTACACCTTC. Amino acids: CASSPGQEGYGYTF.

The DNA for the CDR3 is TGTGCCAGCAACCGGGGCGGGAGGGGCACCGGGGAGCTGTTTTTT. It specifies CASNRGGRGTGELFF. The chain carries TRBV28 and TRBJ2-2; 9 bases are a match to TRBD2. CDR1 and CDR2 (germline): MDHEN, SYDVKM. The V and J ends lost 7 bases and 4 bases, in that order; junction bases with no gene match: 7. CDR3 length: 15 residues.

V is TRBV30 and J is TRBJ2-7; TRBD2 matches 12 bases. Germline CDR1 reads GTSNPN; CDR2 reads SVGIG (reference sequence). The CDR3 has 17 residues. Unmatched junction bases numbered 12, after V lost 2 bases and J lost 4 bases. CDR3 protein: CAWSPNPTSGSTYEQYV. CDR3 in DNA: TGTGCCTGGAGTCCGAACCCGACTAGCGGGAGTACGTACGAGCAGTACGTC.

This rearrangement joins TRBV6-5 to TRBJ2-7; tentatively, D is TRBD2 (6 bases). Looked up from germline, CDR1 is MNHEY and CDR2 is SVGAGI. The CDR3 length is 14 residues. V gave up 4 bases and J gave up 2 bases, with 12 bases separating them. Written as DNA, the CDR3 is TGTGCCAGCAGTTCCATCTCGGGGGCCTACGAGCAGTACTTC. Its protein is CASSSISGAYEQYF.

The CDR3 loop reads CASSLVGVVGDEQFF. CDR3 nucleotide sequence: TGTGCCAGCAGCTTAGTCGGGGTGGTTGGGGATGAGCAGTTCTTC. The chain has TRBV11-1 and TRBJ2-1; D perhaps matches TRBD2 (5 bases). V was clipped by 1 base and J by 8 bases, with 15 bases between them. The CDR3 consists of 15 residues. Germline V gene sequence: CDR1 SGHAT, CDR2 FQDESV (reference sequence).

This chain uses TRBV5-4 with TRBJ2-2; 10 positions agree with TRBD2. This CDR3 has 15 residues. V was pared by 3 bases and J by 8 bases, with 7 bases of the junction left unmatched. CDR1 is SGHNT, CDR2 YYREEE, per germline (reference sequence). The CDR3 here is CASSSPGLAEGELFF. The CDR3 region has the DNA TGTGCCAGCAGCTCCCCAGGACTAGCGGAAGGGGAGCTGTTTTTT.

The table lists this clone with a count of one. The chain links TRBV11-3 to TRBJ2-5; 8 bases map to TRBD2. The CDR3 loop spans 16 amino acids. Germline assignment: CDR1 SGHNT and CDR2 YENEEA. V was pared by 5 bases and J by 2 bases, with 10 bases of the junction left unmatched. In DNA form, the CDR3 reads TGTGCCAGCAGCGTCTCTCGGGAGGGCGGGCAAGAGACCCAGTACTTC. Residues: CASSVSREGGQETQYF.

The chain links TRBV6-4 to TRBJ1-6; 8 bases agree with TRBD1. The trim removed 3 bases at V and 5 bases at J, leaving 3 bases unmatched. The CDR3 is 15 amino acids. CDR1 and CDR2 from the germline V gene are MRHNA and SNTAGT. The CDR3 is CASSEVQGDNSPLHF. The DNA for the CDR3 is TGTGCCAGCAGTGAGGTACAGGGGGATAATTCACCCCTCCACTTT.

This chain connects TRBV6-5 to TRBJ2-7, with TRBD1 matching over 8 bases. Germline CDR1 is MNHEY and CDR2 is SVGAGI. The J segment lost 3 bases and the V segment lost 7 bases, leaving 5 bases of the junction unmatched. The CDR3 is 13 amino acids. The CDR3 sequence is CASNQGADYEQYF. For the CDR3, the DNA is TGTGCCAGCAATCAGGGGGCCGACTACGAGCAGTACTTC.

The CDR3, as DNA: TGTGCCAGTACCAAAAGTTTGGCAGTTTTTCAGCCCCAGCATTTT. The encoded protein is CASTKSLAVFQPQHF. V and J are TRBV19 and TRBJ1-5; no definite D call. Germline-derived CDR1 and CDR2 are LNHDA and SQIVND (reference sequence). The CDR3 extends over 15 amino acids. V lost 7 bases, J lost 6 bases, and 19 bases lay in between.

V gene TRBV5-1 combines with J gene TRBJ2-5; TRBD1 is a possible D gene (6 bases). Trimming left V 0 bases short and J 4 bases short, with 10 bases between. The CDR3 totals 14 residues. Germline CDR1 and CDR2: SGHRS and YFSETQ. CDR3 bases: TGCGCCAGCAGCTTGGCAGGGGTTGGAGAGACCCAGTACTTC. Encoded protein: CASSLAGVGETQYF.

V usage is TRBV3-1 (or the pseudogene TRBV3-2) and J usage is TRBJ2-3; 10 bases fit TRBD2. This CDR3 is 15 amino acids long. The V gene's germline CDR1 is LGHDT and CDR2 YNNKEL (reference sequence). The V and J ends lost 4 bases and 4 bases, in that order; junction bases with no gene match: 5. The CDR3 protein is CASSLLAGVPDTQYF. In nucleotides, the CDR3 is TGTGCCAGCAGCCTTCTAGCGGGAGTTCCAGATACGCAGTATTTT.

This chain links TRBV5-1 with TRBJ2-3; 11 bases line up with TRBD2. CDR3 length equals 16 residues. The V gene's germline CDR1 is SGHRS and CDR2 YFSETQ. J was trimmed by 1 base and V by 5 bases; bases with no gene match: 6. The CDR3 region has the DNA TGCGCCAGCAGGACTAGCGGGAACCGGGGCACAGATACGCAGTATTTT. This translates into CASRTSGNRGTDTQYF.

This clone was seen only a few times. V gene TRBV7-8 combines with J gene TRBJ2-1, with TRBD1 matching 7 bases. Germline V gives CDR1 SGHVS, CDR2 FQNEAQ. With V trimmed by 4 bases and J by 7 bases, 10 bases remained unmatched. This CDR3 region has 15 residues. The CDR3 sequence: CASSSGQVLGNEQFF. CDR3 in DNA: TGTGCCAGCAGCTCAGGACAGGTTTTGGGGAATGAGCAGTTCTTC.

The chain carries TRBV5-4 and TRBJ1-4, with a possible D match to TRBD1 (5 bases). The V and J ends lost 4 bases and 8 bases respectively, with 18 bases between them. Per the germline V gene, CDR1 is SGHNT and CDR2 is YYREEE (reference sequence). The CDR3 extends over 15 amino acids. CDR3 sequence reads: CASSPGVSLGEKLFF. For the CDR3, the DNA is TGTGCCAGCAGCCCGGGGGTCAGCTTGGGAGAAAAACTGTTTTTT.

The genes are TRBV11-3 and TRBJ1-6; 10 bases line up with TRBD1. CDR1 is SGHNT and CDR2 is YENEEA in the germline V gene. The CDR3 totals 15 residues. V lost 3 bases and J lost 10; bases outside the gene matches: 6. The CDR3 coding sequence is TGTGCCAGCAGCTTCGACGGGACAGGGGACTCACCCCTCCACTTT. It is translated as CASSFDGTGDSPLHF. The whole variable domain, filled in from reference TRBV11-3 and TRBJ1-6, reads EAGVVQSPRYKIIEKKQPVAFWCNPISGHNTLYWYLQNLGQGPELLIRYENEEAVDDSQLPKDRFSAERLKGVDSTLKIQPAELGDSAVYLCASSFDGTGDSPLHFGNGTRLTVT.